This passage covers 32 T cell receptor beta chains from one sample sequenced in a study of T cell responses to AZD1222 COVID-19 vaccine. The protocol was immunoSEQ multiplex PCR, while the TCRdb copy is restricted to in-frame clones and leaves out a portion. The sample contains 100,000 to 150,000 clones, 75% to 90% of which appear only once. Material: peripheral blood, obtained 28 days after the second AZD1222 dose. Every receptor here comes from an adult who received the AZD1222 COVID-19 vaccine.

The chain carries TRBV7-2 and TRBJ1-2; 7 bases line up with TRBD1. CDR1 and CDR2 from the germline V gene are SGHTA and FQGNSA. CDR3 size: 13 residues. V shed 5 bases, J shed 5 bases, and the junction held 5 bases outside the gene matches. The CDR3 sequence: CASSPPGQYGYTF. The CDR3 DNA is TGTGCCAGCAGCCCTCCGGGACAGTATGGCTACACCTTC.

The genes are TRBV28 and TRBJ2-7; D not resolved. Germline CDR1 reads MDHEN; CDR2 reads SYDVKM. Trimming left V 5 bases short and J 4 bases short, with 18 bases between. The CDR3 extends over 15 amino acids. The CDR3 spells CASSHTPPLNYEQYF. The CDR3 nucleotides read TGTGCCAGCAGTCACACACCACCCCTTAATTACGAGCAGTACTTC. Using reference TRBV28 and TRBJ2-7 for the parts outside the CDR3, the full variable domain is DVKVTQSSRYLVKRTGEKVFLECVQDMDHENMFWYRQDPGLGLRLIYFSYDVKMKEKGDIPEGYSVSREKKERFSLILESASTNQTSMYLCASSHTPPLNYEQYFGPGTRLTVT.

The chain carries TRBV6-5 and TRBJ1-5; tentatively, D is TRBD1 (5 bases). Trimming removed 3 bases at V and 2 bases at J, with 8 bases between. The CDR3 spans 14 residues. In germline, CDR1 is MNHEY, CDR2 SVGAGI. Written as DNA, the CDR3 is TGTGCCAGCAGTTATTTGGGGGGCAATCAGCCCCAGCATTTT. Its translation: CASSYLGGNQPQHF.

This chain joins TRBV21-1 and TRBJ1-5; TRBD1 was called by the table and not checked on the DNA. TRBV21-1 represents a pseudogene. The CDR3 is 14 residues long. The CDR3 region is CASSKWAAYQPQHF. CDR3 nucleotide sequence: TGTGCCAGCAGCAAGTGGGCAGCTTATCAGCCCCAGCATTTT.

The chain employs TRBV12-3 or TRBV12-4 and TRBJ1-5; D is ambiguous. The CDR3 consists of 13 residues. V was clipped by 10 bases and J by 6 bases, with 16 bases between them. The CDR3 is CATLDQVGQPQHF. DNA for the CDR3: TGTGCCACCCTTGACCAAGTTGGTCAGCCCCAGCATTTT.

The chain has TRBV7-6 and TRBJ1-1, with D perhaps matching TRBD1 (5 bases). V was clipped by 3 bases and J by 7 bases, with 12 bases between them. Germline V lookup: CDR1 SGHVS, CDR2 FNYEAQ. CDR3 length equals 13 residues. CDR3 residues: CASSFSTGNEAFF. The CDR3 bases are TGTGCCAGCAGCTTTAGCACAGGCAATGAAGCTTTCTTT.

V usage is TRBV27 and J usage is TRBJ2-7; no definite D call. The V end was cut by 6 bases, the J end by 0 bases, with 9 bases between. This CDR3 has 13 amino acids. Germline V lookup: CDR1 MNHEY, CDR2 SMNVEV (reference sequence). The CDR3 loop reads CASSPGGSYEQYF. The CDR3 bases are TGTGCCAGCAGCCCCGGCGGCTCCTACGAGCAGTACTTC.

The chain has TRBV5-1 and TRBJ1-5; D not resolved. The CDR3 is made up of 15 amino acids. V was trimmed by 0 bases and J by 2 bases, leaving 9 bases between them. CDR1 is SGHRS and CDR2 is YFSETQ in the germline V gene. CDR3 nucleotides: TGCGCCAGCAGCTTGGGGCCTGAGGGCAATCAGCCCCAGCATTTT. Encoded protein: CASSLGPEGNQPQHF.

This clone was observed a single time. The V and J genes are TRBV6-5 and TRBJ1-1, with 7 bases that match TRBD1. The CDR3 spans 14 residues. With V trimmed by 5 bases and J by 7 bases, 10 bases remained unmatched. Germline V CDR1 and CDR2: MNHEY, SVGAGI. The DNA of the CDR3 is TGTGCCAGCAGTCTAGGGGGCGGAGTCGATGAAGCTTTCTTT. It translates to CASSLGGGVDEAFF.

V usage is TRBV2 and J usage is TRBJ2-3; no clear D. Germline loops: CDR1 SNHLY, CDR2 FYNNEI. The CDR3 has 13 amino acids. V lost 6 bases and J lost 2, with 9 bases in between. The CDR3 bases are TGTGCCAGCAGCCCCCCTTTCACAGATACGCAGTATTTT. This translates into CASSPPFTDTQYF.

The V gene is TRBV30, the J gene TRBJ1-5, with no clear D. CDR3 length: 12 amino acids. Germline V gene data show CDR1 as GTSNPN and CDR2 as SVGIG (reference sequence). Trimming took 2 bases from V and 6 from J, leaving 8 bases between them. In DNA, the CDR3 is TGTGCCTGGAGTAAGTGGGGTCAGCCCCAGCATTTT. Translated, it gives CAWSKWGQPQHF.

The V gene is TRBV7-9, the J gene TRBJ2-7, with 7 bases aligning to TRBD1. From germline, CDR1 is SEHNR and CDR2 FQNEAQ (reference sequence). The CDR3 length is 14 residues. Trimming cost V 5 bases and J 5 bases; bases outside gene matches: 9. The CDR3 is CASSDRAAGNEQYF. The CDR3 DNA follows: TGTGCCAGCAGCGACAGGGCCGCAGGAAACGAGCAGTACTTC. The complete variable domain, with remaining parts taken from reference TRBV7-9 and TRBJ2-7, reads DTGVSQNPRHKITKRGQNVTFRCDPISEHNRLYWYRQTLGQGPEFLTYFQNEAQLEKSRLLSDRFSAERPKGSFSTLEIQRTEQGDSAMYLCASSDRAAGNEQYFGPGTRLTVT.

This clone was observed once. In DNA form, the CDR3 reads TGTGCCAGCAGTGAGGTAGCTGGGCAGCCCCAGCATTTT. Its translation: CASSEVAGQPQHF. The chain recombines TRBV6-4 with TRBJ1-5; D call uncertain. The ends were cut back, 3 bases at V and 7 bases at J, with 10 bases in the middle. This CDR3 is 13 amino acids long. Looked up from germline, CDR1 is MRHNA and CDR2 is SNTAGT.

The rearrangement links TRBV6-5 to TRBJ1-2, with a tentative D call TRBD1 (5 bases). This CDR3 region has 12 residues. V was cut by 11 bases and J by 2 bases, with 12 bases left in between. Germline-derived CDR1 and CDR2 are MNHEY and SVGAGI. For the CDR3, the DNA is TGTGCCGGTGGGACTTACAACTATGGCTACACCTTC. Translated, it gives CAGGTYNYGYTF.

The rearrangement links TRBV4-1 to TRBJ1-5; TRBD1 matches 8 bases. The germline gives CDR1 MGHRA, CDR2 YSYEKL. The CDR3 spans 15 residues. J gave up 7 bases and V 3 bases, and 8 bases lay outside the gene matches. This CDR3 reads CASSQADRGEQPQHF. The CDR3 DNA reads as TGCGCCAGCAGCCAGGCCGACAGGGGAGAACAGCCCCAGCATTTT.

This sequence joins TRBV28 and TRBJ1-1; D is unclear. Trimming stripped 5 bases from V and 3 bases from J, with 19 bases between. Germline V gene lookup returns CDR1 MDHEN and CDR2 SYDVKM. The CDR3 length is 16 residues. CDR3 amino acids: CASSLPVAGSHTEAFF. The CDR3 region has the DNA TGTGCCAGCAGTCTGCCGGTGGCAGGCTCGCACACTGAAGCTTTCTTT. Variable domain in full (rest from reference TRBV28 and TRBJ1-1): DVKVTQSSRYLVKRTGEKVFLECVQDMDHENMFWYRQDPGLGLRLIYFSYDVKMKEKGDIPEGYSVSREKKERFSLILESASTNQTSMYLCASSLPVAGSHTEAFFGQGTRLTVV.

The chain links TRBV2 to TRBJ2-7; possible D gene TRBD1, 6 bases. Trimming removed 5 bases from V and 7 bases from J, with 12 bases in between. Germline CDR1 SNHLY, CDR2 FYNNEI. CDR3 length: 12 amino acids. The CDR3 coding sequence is TGTGCCAGCAGTTCTGACAGGACAGAGCAGTACTTC. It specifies CASSSDRTEQYF. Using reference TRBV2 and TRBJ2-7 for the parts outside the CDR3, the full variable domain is EPEVTQTPSHQVTQMGQEVILRCVPISNHLYFYWYRQILGQKVEFLVSFYNNEISEKSEIFDDQFSVERPDGSNFTLKIRSTKLEDSAMYFCASSSDRTEQYFGPGTRLTVT.

CDR3 in DNA: TGTGCCAGCAGCCCCTGGGACCCGAACACTGAAGCTTTCTTT. Its translation is CASSPWDPNTEAFF. This chain connects TRBV7-9 to TRBJ1-1, with D perhaps matching TRBD1 (5 bases). Per germline, CDR1 SEHNR and CDR2 FQNEAQ (reference sequence). The ends were cut back, 5 bases at V and 1 base at J, with 11 bases in the middle. The CDR3 runs 14 residues.

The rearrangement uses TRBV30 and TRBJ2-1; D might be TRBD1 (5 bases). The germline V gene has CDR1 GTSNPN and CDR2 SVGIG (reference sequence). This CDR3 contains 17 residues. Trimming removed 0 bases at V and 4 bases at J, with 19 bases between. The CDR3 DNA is TGTGCCTGGAGTGTAAAGTCCGGTAGGACACCTTACAATGAGCAGTTCTTC. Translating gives CAWSVKSGRTPYNEQFF.

The CDR3 sequence: CASGSQRNEQYF. The CDR3, as DNA: TGCGCCAGCGGATCCCAAAGGAACGAGCAGTACTTC. The chain couples TRBV5-1 to TRBJ2-7; unclear D gene. With 7 bases removed from V and 5 bases from J, the gap between germline ends came to 13 bases. Germline lookup yields CDR1 SGHRS and CDR2 YFSETQ. The CDR3 is made up of 12 amino acids.

The CDR3 region has the DNA TGTGCCAGCAGTTACTCTTTCCGGGGGCGGGGTGGCTACACCTTC. Protein sequence: CASSYSFRGRGGYTF. The chain carries TRBV6-5 and TRBJ1-2; a weak D match, TRBD1 (6 bases). The CDR3 is made up of 15 amino acids. Trimming removed 0 bases at V and 7 bases at J, with 15 bases between. Germline V lookup: CDR1 MNHEY, CDR2 SVGAGI.

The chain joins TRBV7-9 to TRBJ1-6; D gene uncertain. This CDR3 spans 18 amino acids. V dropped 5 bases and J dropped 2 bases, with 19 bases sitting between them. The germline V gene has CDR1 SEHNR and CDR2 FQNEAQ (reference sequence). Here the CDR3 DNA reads TGTGCCAGCAGCCGTTATAAAGGGTTTGATCCCTATAATTCACCCCTCCACTTT. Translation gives CASSRYKGFDPYNSPLHF.

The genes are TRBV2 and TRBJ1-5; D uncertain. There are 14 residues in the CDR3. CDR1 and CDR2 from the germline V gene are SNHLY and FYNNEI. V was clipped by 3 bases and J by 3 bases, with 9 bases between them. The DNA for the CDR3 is TGTGCCAGCAGTGACGCCACCTACAATCAGCCCCAGCATTTT. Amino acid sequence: CASSDATYNQPQHF.

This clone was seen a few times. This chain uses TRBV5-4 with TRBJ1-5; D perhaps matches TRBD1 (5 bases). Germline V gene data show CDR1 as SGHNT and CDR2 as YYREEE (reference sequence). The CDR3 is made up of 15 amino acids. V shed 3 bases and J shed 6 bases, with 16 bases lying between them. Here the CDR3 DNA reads TGTGCCAGCAGCTATGATCCAGGGTCGGGTCAGCCCCAGCATTTT. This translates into CASSYDPGSGQPQHF.

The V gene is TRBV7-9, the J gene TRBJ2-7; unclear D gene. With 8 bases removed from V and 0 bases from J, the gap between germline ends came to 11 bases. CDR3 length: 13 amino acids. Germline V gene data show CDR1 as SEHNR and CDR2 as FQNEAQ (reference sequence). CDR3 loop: CASPLPGSYEQYF. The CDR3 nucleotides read TGTGCCAGCCCCCTCCCTGGCTCCTACGAGCAGTACTTC.

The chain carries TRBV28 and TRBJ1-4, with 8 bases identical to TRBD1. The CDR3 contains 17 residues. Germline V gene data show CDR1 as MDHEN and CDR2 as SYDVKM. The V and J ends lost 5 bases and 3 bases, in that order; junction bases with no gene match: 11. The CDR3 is CASSGPGQVFPNEKLFF. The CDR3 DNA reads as TGTGCCAGCAGTGGTCCGGGACAGGTATTCCCTAATGAAAAACTGTTTTTT.

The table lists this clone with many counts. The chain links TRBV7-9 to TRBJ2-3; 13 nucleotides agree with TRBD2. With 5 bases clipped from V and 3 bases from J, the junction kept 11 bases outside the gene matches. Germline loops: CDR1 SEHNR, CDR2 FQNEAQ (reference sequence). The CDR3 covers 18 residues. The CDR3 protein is CASSPTSGGPTPTDTQYF. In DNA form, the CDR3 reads TGTGCCAGCAGCCCGACTAGCGGGGGGCCGACCCCAACAGATACGCAGTATTTT.

The CDR3 spells CASSLAGGPQETQYF. Here the CDR3 DNA reads TGCGCCAGCAGCTTGGCGGGGGGGCCGCAAGAGACCCAGTACTTC. The chain combines TRBV5-1 with TRBJ2-5; 8 bases are a match to TRBD2. Germline V gene lookup returns CDR1 SGHRS and CDR2 YFSETQ. Trimming took 0 bases from V and 2 from J; bases not matched to a gene: 3. The CDR3 consists of 15 residues.

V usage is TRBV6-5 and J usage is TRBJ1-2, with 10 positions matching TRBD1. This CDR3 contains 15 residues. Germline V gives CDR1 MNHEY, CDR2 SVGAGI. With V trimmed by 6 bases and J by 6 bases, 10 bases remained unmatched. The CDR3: CASSAVRTGGDGYTF. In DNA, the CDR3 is TGTGCCAGCAGCGCCGTTCGGACAGGGGGAGATGGCTACACCTTC.

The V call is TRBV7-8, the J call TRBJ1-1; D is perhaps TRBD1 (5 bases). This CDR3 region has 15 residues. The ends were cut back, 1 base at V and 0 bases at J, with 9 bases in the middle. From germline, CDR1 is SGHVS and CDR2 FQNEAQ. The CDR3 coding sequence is TGTGCCAGCAGCTTAGGGGGGGTTATGAACACTGAAGCTTTCTTT. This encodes CASSLGGVMNTEAFF.

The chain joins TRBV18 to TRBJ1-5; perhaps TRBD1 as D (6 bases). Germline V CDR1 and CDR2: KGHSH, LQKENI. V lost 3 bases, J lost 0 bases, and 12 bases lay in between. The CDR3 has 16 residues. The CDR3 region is CASSPPGHFSNQPQHF. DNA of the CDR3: TGTGCCAGCTCACCTCCGGGACATTTTAGCAATCAGCCCCAGCATTTT. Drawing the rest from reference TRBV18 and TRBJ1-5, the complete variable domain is NAGVMQNPRHLVRRRGQEARLRCSPMKGHSHVYWYRQLPEEGLKFMVYLQKENIIDESGMPKERFSAEFPKEGPSILRIQQVVRGDSAAYFCASSPPGHFSNQPQHFGDGTRLSIL.

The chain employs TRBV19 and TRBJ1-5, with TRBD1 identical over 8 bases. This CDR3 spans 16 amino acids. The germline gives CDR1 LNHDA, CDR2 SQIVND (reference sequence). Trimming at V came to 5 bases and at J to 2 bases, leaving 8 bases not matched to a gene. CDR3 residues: CASSLFPQGGNQPQHF. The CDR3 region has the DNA TGTGCCAGTAGTCTTTTCCCACAGGGGGGCAATCAGCCCCAGCATTTT.